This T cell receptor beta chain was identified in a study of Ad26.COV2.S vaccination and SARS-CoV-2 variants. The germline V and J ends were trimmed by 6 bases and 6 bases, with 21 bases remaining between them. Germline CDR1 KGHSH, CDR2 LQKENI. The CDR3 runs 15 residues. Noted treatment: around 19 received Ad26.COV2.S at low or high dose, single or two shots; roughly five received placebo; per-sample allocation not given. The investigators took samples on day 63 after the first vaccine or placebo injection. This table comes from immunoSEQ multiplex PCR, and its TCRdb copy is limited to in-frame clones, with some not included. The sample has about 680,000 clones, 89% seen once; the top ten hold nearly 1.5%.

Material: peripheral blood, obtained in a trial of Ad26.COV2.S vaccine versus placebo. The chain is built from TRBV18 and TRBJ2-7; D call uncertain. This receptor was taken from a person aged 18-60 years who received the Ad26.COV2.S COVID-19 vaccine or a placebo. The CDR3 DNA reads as TGTGCCAGCTCCCCTAACGAGAGAACAGTCCGCGAGCAGTACTTC. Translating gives CASSPNERTVREQYF.